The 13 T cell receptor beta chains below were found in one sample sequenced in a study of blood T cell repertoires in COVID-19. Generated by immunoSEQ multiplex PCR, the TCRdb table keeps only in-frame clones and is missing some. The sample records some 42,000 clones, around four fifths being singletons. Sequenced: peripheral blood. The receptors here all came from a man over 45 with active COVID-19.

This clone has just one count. The CDR3 bases are TGTGCCAGCTGTCGGTCATCCGTATCGAATTCACCCCTCCACTTT. It is translated as CASCRSSVSNSPLHF. The J gene is TRBJ1-6, the V gene TRBV28; no firm D call. The germline V gene has CDR1 MDHEN and CDR2 SYDVKM. Trimming shortened V by 8 bases and J by 7 bases, and 18 bases separated the two germline ends. The CDR3 has 15 residues.

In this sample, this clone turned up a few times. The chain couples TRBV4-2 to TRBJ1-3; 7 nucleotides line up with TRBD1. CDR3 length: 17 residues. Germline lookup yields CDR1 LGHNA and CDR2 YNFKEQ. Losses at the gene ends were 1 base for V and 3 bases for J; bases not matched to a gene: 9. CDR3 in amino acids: CASSQVMSGGNGNTIYF. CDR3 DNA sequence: TGTGCCAGCAGCCAAGTGATGTCAGGGGGGAATGGAAACACCATATATTTT.

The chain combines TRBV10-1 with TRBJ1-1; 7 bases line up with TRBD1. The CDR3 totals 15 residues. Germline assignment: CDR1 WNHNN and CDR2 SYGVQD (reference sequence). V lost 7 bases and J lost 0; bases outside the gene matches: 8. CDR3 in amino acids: CASTPDRTLNTEAFF. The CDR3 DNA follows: TGCGCCAGCACCCCGGACAGGACCCTGAACACTGAAGCTTTCTTT.

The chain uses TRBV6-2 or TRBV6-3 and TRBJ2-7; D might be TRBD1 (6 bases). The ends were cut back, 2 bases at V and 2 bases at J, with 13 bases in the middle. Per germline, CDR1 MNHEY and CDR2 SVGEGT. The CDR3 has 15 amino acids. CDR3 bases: TGTGCCAGCAGTTACCCGAACAGGGACCCCTACGAGCAGTACTTC. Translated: CASSYPNRDPYEQYF.

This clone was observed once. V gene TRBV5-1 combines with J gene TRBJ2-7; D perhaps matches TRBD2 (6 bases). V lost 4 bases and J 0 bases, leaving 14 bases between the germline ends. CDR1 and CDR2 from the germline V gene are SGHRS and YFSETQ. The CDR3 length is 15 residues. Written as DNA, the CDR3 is TGCGCCAGCAGCCGATCCGGGGGTAGCTCCTACGAGCAGTACTTC. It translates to CASSRSGGSSYEQYF. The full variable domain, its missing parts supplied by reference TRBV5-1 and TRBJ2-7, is KAGVTQTPRYLIKTRGQQVTLSCSPISGHRSVSWYQQTPGQGLQFLFEYFSETQRNKGNFPGRFSGRQFSNSRSEMNVSTLELGDSALYLCASSRSGGSSYEQYFGPGTRLTVT.

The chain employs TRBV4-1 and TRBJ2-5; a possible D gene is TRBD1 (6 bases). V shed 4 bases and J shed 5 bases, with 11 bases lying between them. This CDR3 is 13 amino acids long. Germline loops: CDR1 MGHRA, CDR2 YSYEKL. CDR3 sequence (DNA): TGCGCCAGCAGCCTACTCAGGGGTGAGACCCAGTACTTC. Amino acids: CASSLLRGETQYF.

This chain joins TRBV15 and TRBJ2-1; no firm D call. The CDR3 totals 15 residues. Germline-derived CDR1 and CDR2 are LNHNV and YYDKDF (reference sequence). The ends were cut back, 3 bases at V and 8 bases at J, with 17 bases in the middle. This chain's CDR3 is CATSSITDLVDEQFF. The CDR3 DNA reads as TGTGCCACCAGCAGCATCACCGACTTAGTCGATGAGCAGTTCTTC.

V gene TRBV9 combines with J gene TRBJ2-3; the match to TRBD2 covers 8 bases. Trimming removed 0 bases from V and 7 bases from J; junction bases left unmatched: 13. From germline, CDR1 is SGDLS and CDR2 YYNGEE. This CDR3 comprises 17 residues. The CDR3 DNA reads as TGTGCCAGCAGCGTAGCCCCCCCAGCGGGAGAGGGTTATACGCAGTATTTT. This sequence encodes CASSVAPPAGEGYTQYF.

CDR3 bases: TGCGCCAGCAGTGTTGGGACAGGGAATGTGGGTCAGCCCCAGCATTTT. Translating it yields CASSVGTGNVGQPQHF. V usage is TRBV5-1 and J usage is TRBJ1-5; 9 bases align to TRBD1. The CDR3 contains 16 residues. The germline gives CDR1 SGHRS, CDR2 YFSETQ. J was trimmed by 6 bases and V by 5 bases; bases with no gene match: 12.

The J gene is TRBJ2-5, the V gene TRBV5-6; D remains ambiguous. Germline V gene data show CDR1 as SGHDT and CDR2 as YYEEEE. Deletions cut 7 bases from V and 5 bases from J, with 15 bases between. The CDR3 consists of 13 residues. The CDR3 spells CASSWVAGETQYF. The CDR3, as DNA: TGTGCCAGCTCATGGGTGGCCGGGGAGACCCAGTACTTC.

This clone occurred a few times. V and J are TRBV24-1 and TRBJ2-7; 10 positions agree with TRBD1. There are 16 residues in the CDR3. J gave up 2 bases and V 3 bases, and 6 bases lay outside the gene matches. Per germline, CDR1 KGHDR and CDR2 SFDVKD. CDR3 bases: TGTGCCACCAGTGATGCCACGGGACAGGGGACCTACGAGCAGTACTTC. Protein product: CATSDATGQGTYEQYF.

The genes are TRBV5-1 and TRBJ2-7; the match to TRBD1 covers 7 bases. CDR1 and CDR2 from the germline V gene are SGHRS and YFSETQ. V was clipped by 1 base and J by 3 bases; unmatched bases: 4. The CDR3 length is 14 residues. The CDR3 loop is CASSLYPGGYEQYF. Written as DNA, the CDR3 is TGCGCCAGCAGCTTGTATCCAGGGGGCTACGAGCAGTACTTC. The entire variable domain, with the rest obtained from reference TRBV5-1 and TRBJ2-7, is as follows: KAGVTQTPRYLIKTRGQQVTLSCSPISGHRSVSWYQQTPGQGLQFLFEYFSETQRNKGNFPGRFSGRQFSNSRSEMNVSTLELGDSALYLCASSLYPGGYEQYFGPGTRLTVT.

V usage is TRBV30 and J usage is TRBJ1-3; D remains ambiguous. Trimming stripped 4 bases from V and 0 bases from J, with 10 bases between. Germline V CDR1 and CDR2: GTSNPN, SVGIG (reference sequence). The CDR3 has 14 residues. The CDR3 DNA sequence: TGTGCCTGGACAGGAGGAAACTCTGGAAACACCATATATTTT. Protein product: CAWTGGNSGNTIYF.